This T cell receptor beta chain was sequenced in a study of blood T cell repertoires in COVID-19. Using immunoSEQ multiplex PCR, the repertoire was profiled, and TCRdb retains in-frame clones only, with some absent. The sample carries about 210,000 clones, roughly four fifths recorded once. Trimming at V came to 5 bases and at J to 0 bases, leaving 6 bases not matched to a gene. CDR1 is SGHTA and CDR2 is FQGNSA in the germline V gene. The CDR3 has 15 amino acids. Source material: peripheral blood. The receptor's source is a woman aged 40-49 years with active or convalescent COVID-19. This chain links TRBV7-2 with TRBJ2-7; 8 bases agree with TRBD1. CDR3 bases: TGTGCCAGCAGCGCTAGGACAGGGAACTCCTACGAGCAGTACTTC. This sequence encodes CASSARTGNSYEQYF.